This entry features one T cell receptor (beta chain) sequence. Methods used by the authors: Nucleated cell counts were estimated from reference gene primer amplification. Sequencing was performed with immunoSEQ multiplex PCR; in TCRdb, only in-frame clones are kept and a portion is missing. The D gene and trimming were derived from the DNA, and the V and J assignments and clone size from that table. The table records over 90,000 clones, 89% of them present only once. This sample is part of a study of blood T cell repertoires in COVID-19. Study as a whole: The study drew acute and convalescent COVID-19 samples from the United States, Italy and Spain. T cells, B-cell-depleted T cells, or PBMCs provided the cDNA or gDNA that served as material.

Trimming removed 6 bases from V and 6 bases from J; junction bases left unmatched: 10. The V gene's germline CDR1 is LGHDT and CDR2 YNNKEL (reference sequence). CDR3 size: 15 residues. The rearrangement uses TRBV3-1 (or the pseudogene TRBV3-2) and TRBJ2-1, with TRBD2 identical over 8 bases. The specimen was peripheral blood. This TCR was recovered from a woman aged 70 to 79 with acute or convalescent COVID-19. This chain's CDR3 is CASSSSGSRSNEQFF. In nucleotides, the CDR3 is TGTGCCAGCAGTTCGAGCGGGAGTAGGAGCAATGAGCAGTTCTTC.